Sequencing of this T cell receptor beta chain was carried out in a study of T cells after posttransplantation cyclophosphamide. Study outcomes and limitations: Donor-recipient repertoire similarity was low at 1-2 months, rising over year one.

This table comes from immunoSEQ multiplex PCR, and its TCRdb copy is limited to in-frame clones, with some not included. This sample has approximately 670 clones, with around 80% found just once. Concerning this clone: Its antigen remains unknown.

Germline CDR1 and CDR2: MNHEY and SVGAGI. With 5 bases clipped from V and 4 bases from J, the junction kept 6 bases outside the gene matches. The CDR3 is 15 residues long. This related bone marrow graft donor gave peripheral blood on the day of marrow donation. Sequencing input: memory CD8+ T cells sorted from blood. The sequence derives from a man aged 35 to 55 in good health, CMV-negative, and a related stem cell transplant donor. The chain recombines TRBV6-5 with TRBJ2-3; 10 nucleotides align to TRBD2. Here the CDR3 reads CASSPAGGGADTQYF. For the CDR3, the DNA is TGTGCCAGCAGTCCAGCGGGAGGGGGGGCAGATACGCAGTATTTT.